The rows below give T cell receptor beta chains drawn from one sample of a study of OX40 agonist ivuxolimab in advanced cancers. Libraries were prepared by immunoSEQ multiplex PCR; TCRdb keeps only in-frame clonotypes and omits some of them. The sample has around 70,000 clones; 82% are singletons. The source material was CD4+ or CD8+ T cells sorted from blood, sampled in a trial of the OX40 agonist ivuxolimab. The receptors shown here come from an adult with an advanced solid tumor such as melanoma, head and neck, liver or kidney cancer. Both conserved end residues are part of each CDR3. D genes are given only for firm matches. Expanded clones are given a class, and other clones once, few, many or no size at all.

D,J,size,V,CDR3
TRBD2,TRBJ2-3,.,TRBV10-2,CASKEVLAGVDTQYF
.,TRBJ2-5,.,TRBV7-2,CASSFQETQYF
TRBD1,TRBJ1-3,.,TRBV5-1,CASSLRTGPSGNTIYF
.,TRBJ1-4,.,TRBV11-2,CASAQYGTPNEKLFF
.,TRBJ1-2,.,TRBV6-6,CASTLGGIYGYTF
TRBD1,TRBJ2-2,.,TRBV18,CASSPRDSANTGELFF
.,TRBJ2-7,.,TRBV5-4,CASSYSPTRSYEQYF
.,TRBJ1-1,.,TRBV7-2,CASSLQGGTEAFF
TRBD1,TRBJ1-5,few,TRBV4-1,CASSQSGGWSQGASQPQHF
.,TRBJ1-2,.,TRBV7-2,CASSLAQVSGVDYGYTF
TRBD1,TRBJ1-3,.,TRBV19,CASTRTGVGSGNTIYF
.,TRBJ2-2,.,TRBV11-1,CASSLGGQVGSGELFF
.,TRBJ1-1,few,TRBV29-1,CSVDGGMNTEAFF
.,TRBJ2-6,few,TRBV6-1,CASRFQGANVLTF
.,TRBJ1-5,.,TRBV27,CASSTGGGLTGYQPQHF
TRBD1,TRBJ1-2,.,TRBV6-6,CASTSRVVSGGYGYTF
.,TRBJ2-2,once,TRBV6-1,CASSEMGTGELFF
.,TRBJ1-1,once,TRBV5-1,CASSLDQGRTEAFF
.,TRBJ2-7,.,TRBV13,CASSLRLDEQYF
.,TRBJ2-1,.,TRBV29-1,CSVRHNEQFF
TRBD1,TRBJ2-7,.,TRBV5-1,CASSWIDRGDYEQYF
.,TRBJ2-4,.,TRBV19,CASSMVGDKNIQYF
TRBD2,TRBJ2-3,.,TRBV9,CASSTGGWSTDTQYF
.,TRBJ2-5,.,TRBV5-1,CASSEGTAQETQYF
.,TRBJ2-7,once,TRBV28,CASLAGYEQYF
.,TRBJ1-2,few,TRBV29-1,CSVGMNYGYTF
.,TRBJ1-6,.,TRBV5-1,CASSLGQLGTSPLHF
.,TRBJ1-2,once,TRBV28,CASSFRYDNGYTF